This entry describes one T cell receptor beta chain. It has no known antigen specificity. No clone much larger than this one lies a single base away; base qualities are absent. This entry is derived from a study of fetal regulatory T cell absence and autoimmunity (dated by TCRdb to about 2017). For context, the study as a whole: Exocrine pancreas autoimmunity was seen in the IPEX patients without clinical diabetes.

What the study reported, not specific to this receptor: The TCR compartment showed significant oligoclonal enrichment in pancreas versus cord blood, with some top clones over 95-fold enriched. Cord blood and pancreas had broadly similar TRB gene family usage, resembling published neonatal and adult repertoires. The oligoclonal enrichment was interpreted as support for antigen-driven autoimmunity occurring in the pancreas before birth in IPEX syndrome.

On the immunoSEQ human TCRbeta survey platform, TCRbeta CDR3 regions were amplified and barcoded with a two-step multiplex PCR. Illumina instruments were used to sequence the libraries, and IgH from the same samples was sequenced in parallel. The study's own analysis went as follows. To remove PCR and sequencing errors, raw reads were filtered against the IMGT V, D, J definitions and then binned using a nearest-neighbor algorithm. Clones were defined by identical nucleotide sequence; differential abundance between tissues used per-clone Fisher exact tests with pFDR threshold p<0.01. Clones whose frequencies were too low for statistical inference were excluded by a minimum inclusion filter of 10 in either sample. The immunoSEQ Analyzer was used for pairwise clonal comparisons, and IMGT tools were used to assess gene family usage. Imported from immuneACCESS, the table was reduced by TCRdb to in-frame sequences with V and J called. These copies leave out some clones; in studies compared against another copy, an unresolved V gene accounts for under half, and the cause of the remainder is not known. V and J calls plus clone size are reproduced from that table; the DNA served to infer D and trimming. The table for this sample lists about 46,000 clones; approximately 80% of them were counted only once. The top ten clones comprise 0.4% to 0.45% of the sample.

From a lookup of the germline V gene (reference sequence), CDR1 and CDR2 are LNHNV and YYDKDF. Measured from the cysteine to the phenylalanine, the CDR3 is 15 residues long. The sequence is cut down to CDR3 DNA, 45 bases in frame from base 1. V is trimmed back by 8 bases and J by 6 bases, and the junction contains 10 bases that no gene match accounts for. The DNeasy Blood and Tissue Kit was used to extract roughly 1.9-3.4 ug of genomic DNA from umbilical cord blood or frozen pancreas. The sequenced material came from cord blood. This chain is built from TRBV15 and TRBJ2-2; TRBD2 fits 9 bases in the junction. This receptor was taken from a newborn boy with IPEX syndrome. The CDR3 has the sequence CATPRERGVPGELFF. The DNA is TGTGCCACCCCCCGGGAGCGGGGGGTCCCCGGGGAGCTGTTTTTT.